These T cell receptor beta chains were read from a single sample in a study of shared clonotypes between healthy human individuals. Libraries were prepared by immunoSEQ multiplex PCR; TCRdb keeps only in-frame clonotypes and omits some of them. Altogether about 2 million clones are present, about 95% being singletons, with the ten largest covering 0.9% to 1.3%. Sequencing was carried out using naive CD8+ T cells sorted from blood. These receptors were taken from a man aged 18 to 30 in good health. Both conserved end residues are part of each CDR3. D genes are given only for firm matches. Clone size is stated in some rows and not others, as once, few, many or a class when expanded.

cdr3_nt	cdr3_aa	clone_size	j_call	d_call	v_call
TGTGCCAGTAGTATCGGACTAGCGGAGCAAGAGACCCAGTACTTC	CASSIGLAEQETQYF	-	TRBJ2-5	TRBD2	TRBV19
TGTGCCAGCAGCCCGGAGGGACGGAAGGGATTCTATGGCTACACCTTC	CASSPEGRKGFYGYTF	-	TRBJ1-2	-	TRBV5-6
TGCGCCAGCAGCTTGGGTAATTGGGACTATGCCACAGATACGCAGTATTTT	CASSLGNWDYATDTQYF	-	TRBJ2-3	TRBD2	TRBV5-1
TGCGCCAGCAGCCTGGGGACAGGGACTGGATATGGCTACACCTTC	CASSLGTGTGYGYTF	-	TRBJ1-2	TRBD1	TRBV4-1
TGTGCCAGCAGTTTGGGGACTAGCGGGGGGCCACAAGAGACCCAGTACTTC	CASSLGTSGGPQETQYF	once	TRBJ2-5	TRBD2	TRBV28
TGTGCCAGCAGTTACGCGGACAGGGGGGATATAGAGACCCAGTACTTC	CASSYADRGDIETQYF	once	TRBJ2-5	TRBD1	TRBV6-5
TGTGCCAGCAGGACAGGGGGCACAACAGATACGCAGTATTTT	CASRTGGTTDTQYF	-	TRBJ2-3	TRBD1	TRBV6-6
TGTGCCAGCAGAGGGAAAAGGGGAGGGACAGTGAACACTGAAGCTTTCTTT	CASRGKRGGTVNTEAFF	-	TRBJ1-1	TRBD1	TRBV2
TGTGCCAGCAGTGTAACTCAGGCCCAGCATTTT	CASSVTQAQHF	-	TRBJ1-5	-	TRBV28
TGTGCCAGCAAAGGGAATGGAAACACCATATATTTT	CASKGNGNTIYF	-	TRBJ1-3	-	TRBV9
TGCGCCAGCAGCAACGGATTCAGCTACGAGCAGTACTTC	CASSNGFSYEQYF	once	TRBJ2-7	-	TRBV4-1